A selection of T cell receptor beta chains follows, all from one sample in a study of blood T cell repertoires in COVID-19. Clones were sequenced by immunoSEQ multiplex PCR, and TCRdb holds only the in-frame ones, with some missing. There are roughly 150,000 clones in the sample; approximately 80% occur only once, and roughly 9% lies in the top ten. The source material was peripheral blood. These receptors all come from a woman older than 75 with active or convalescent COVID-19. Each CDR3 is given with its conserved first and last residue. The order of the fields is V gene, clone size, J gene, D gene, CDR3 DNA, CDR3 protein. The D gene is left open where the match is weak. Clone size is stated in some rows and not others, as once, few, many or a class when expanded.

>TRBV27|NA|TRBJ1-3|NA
TGTGCCAGCAGTTTGAAGGCACAAGGAGCCAACTCTGGAAACACCATATATTTT
CASSLKAQGANSGNTIYF
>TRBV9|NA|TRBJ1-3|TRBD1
TGTGCCAGCAGCTTACAGGGGAACACCATATATTTT
CASSLQGNTIYF
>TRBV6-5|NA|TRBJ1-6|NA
TGTGCCAGCAGTTCGCGACAGGCTTATAATTCACCCCTCCACTTT
CASSSRQAYNSPLHF
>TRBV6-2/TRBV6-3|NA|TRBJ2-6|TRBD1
TGTGCCAGCAGTTACTCCTACTTGACAGGGGCTTCCTCTGGGGCCAACGTCCTGACTTTC
CASSYSYLTGASSGANVLTF
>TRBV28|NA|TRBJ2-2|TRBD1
TGTGCCAGCCGGACAGGGGCGAACACCGGGGAGCTGTTTTTT
CASRTGANTGELFF
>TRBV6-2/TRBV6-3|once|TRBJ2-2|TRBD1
TGTGCCAGCAGCTATGCGGACAGGGTACGCGGGGAGCTGTTTTTT
CASSYADRVRGELFF
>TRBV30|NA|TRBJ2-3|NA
TGTGCCTGGACTGCCGGAGTCACAGATACGCAGTATTTT
CAWTAGVTDTQYF
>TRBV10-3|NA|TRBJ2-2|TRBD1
TGTGCCATCAGTGAGTCGGGACAGGGCCAAACCGGGGAGCTGTTTTTT
CAISESGQGQTGELFF
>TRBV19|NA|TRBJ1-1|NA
TGTGCCAGTAGTAGGACACAGGGTGGCACTGAAGCTTTCTTT
CASSRTQGGTEAFF
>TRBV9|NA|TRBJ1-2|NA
TGTGCCAGCAGCCAAGGAATGGGTGCGGGAGGTTTGACCTTC
CASSQGMGAGGLTF
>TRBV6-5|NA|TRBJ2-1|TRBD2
TGTGCCAGCAGGGGACTAGCGGGGAATGAGCAGTTCTTC
CASRGLAGNEQFF
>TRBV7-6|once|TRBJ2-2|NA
TGTGCCAGCAGCCCAACAGGGTTGAACACCGGGGAGCTGTTTTTT
CASSPTGLNTGELFF
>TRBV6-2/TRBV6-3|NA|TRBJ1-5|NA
TGTGCCAGCAGTTACTCGAGTGCAGGGACAAAGCCCCAGCATTTT
CASSYSSAGTKPQHF
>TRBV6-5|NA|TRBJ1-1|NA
TGTGCCAGCACTTCTCCTTCCAGGCCGAACACTGAAGCTTTCTTT
CASTSPSRPNTEAFF
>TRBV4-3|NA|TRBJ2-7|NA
TGCGCCAGCAGCCAAGATAGGTCAGGAAGCTCCTACGAGCAGTACTTC
CASSQDRSGSSYEQYF
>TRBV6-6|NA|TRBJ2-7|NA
TGTGCCAGCAGTACTATTGACAGCTCGGAGCAGTACTTC
CASSTIDSSEQYF
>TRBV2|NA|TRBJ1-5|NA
TGTGCCAGCACCCGGGAGCCCCAGCATTTT
CASTREPQHF
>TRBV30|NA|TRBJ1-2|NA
TGTGCCTGGAGTCCGGGCAGGGTTAACTATGGCTACACCTTC
CAWSPGRVNYGYTF
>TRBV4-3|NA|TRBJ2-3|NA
TGCGCCAGCAGCCAAGATCAGGCGGGCGATACGCAGTATTTT
CASSQDQAGDTQYF
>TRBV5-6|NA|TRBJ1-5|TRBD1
TGTGCCAGCAGCTGGGGCGGACAGGGAGCAAATCAGCCCCAGCATTTT
CASSWGGQGANQPQHF
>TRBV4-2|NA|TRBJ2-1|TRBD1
TGTGCCAGCAGCCACGAACAACAGGGGGACAGCTTTGAGCAGTTCTTC
CASSHEQQGDSFEQFF
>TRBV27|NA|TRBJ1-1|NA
TGTGCCAGCAGCCCCAGGGGAGGGATGAACACTGAAGCTTTCTTT
CASSPRGGMNTEAFF
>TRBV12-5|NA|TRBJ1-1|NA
TGTGCTAGTGGTCCCGTGGGGGGTGGTGAAGCTTTCTTT
CASGPVGGGEAFF
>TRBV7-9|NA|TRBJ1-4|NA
TGTGCCAGCAGCTTAGATCCGAGGGAATATAATGAAAAACTGTTTTTT
CASSLDPREYNEKLFF
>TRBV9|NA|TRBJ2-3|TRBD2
TGTGCCAGCAGCTTCCTAGCGGAGGGCACAGATACGCAGTATTTT
CASSFLAEGTDTQYF
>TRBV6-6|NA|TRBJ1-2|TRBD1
TGTGCCAGCAGCTTGGACAGGGCCCAATTATGCTACACCTTC
CASSLDRAQLCYTF
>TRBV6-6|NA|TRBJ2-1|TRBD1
TGTGCCAGCAGACGGAGGACAGGGACGGGCGTTGAGCAGTTCTTC
CASRRRTGTGVEQFF
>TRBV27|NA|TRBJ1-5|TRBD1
TGTGCCAGCAGACTCGACAGGGGAAGGAATCAGCCCCAGCATTTT
CASRLDRGRNQPQHF
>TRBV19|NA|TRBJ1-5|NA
TGTGCCAGTACCATGGGGGGTCAGCCCCAGCATTTT
CASTMGGQPQHF